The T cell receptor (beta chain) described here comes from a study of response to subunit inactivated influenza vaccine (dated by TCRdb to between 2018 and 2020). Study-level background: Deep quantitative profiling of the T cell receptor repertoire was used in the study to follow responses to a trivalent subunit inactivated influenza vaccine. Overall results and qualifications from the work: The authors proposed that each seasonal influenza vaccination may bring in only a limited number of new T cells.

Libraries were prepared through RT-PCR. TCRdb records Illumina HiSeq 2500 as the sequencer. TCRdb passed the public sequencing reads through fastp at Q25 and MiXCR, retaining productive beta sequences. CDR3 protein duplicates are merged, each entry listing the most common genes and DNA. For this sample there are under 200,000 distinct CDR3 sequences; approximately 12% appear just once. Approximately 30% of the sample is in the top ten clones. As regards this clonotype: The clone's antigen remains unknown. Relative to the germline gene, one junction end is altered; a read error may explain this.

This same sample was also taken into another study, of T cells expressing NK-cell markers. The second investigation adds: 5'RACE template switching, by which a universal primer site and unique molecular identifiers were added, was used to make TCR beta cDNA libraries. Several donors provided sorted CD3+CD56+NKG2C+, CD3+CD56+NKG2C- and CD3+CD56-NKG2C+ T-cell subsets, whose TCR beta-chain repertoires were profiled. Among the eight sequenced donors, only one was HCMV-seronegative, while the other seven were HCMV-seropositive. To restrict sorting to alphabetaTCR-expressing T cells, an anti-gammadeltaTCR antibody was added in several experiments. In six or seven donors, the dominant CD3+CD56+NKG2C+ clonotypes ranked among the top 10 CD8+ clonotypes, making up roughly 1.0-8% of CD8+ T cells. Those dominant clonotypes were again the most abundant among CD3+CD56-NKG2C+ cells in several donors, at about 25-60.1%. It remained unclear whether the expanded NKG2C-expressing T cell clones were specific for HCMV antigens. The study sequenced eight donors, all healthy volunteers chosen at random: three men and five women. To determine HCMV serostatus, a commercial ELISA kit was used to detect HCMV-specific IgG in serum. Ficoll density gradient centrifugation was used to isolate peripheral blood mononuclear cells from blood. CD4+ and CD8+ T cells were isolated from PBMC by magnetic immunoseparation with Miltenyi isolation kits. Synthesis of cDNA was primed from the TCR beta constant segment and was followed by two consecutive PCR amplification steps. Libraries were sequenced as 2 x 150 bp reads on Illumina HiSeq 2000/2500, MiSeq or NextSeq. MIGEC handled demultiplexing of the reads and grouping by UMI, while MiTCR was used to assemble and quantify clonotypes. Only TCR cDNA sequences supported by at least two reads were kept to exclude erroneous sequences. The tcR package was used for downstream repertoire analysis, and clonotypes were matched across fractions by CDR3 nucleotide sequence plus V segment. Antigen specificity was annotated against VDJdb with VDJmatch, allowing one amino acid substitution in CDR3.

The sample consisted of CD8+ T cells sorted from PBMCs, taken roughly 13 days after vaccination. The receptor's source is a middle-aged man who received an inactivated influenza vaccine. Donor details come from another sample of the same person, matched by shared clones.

The CDR3 here reads CSARDGGGLAFLYNDQFF. The sequenced DNA: TGCAGTGCTAGAGATGGTGGAGGACTAGCCTTTCTCTACAATGATCAGTTCTTC. Recombination connected TRBV20-1 to TRBJ2-1, and 8 junction bases match TRBD2. The germline V gene encodes CDR1 DFQATT and CDR2 SNEGSKA (reference sequence). Spanning cysteine to phenylalanine, the CDR3 consists of 18 amino acids. The only DNA kept is the CDR3, 54 bases in frame from the first base.